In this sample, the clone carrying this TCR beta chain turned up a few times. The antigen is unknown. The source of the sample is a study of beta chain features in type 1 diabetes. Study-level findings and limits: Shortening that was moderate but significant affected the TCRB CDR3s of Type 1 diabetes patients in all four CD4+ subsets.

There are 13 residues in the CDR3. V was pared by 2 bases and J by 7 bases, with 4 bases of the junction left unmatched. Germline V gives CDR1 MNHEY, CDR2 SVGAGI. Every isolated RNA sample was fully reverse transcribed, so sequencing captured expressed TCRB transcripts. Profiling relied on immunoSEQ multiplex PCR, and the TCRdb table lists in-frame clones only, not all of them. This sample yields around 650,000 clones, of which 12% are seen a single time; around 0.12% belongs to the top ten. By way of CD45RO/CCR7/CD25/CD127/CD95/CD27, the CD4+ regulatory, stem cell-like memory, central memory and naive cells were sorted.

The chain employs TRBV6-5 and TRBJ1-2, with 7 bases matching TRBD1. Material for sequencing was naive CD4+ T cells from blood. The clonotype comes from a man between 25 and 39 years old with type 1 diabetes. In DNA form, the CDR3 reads TGTGCCAGCAGTTACCAGCCAGGGGGTGGCTACACCTTC. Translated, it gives CASSYQPGGGYTF.